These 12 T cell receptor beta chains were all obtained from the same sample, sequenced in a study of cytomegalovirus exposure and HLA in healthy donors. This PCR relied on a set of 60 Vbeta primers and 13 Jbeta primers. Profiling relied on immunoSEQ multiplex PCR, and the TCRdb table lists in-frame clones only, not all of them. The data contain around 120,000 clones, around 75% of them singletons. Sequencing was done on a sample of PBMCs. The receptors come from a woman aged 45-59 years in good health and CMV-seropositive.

The CDR3 DNA sequence: TGTGCCAGCACCCTCGGGACAGTCGGAAACACCATATATTTT. Translated, it gives CASTLGTVGNTIYF. V usage is TRBV28 and J usage is TRBJ1-3, with TRBD1 matching 7 bases. Trimming took 7 bases from V and 4 from J; bases not matched to a gene: 7. This CDR3 spans 14 amino acids. The germline V gene has CDR1 MDHEN and CDR2 SYDVKM.

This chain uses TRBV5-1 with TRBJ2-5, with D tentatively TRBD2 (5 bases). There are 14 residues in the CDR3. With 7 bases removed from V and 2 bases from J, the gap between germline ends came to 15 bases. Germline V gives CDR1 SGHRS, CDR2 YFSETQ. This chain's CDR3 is CASGMDPGQETQYF. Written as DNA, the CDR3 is TGCGCCAGCGGTATGGATCCGGGGCAAGAGACCCAGTACTTC.

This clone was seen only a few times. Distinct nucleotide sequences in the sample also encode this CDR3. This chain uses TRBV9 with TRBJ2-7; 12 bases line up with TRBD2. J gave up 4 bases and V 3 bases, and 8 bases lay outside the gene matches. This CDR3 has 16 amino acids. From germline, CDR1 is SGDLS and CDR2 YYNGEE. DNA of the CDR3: TGTGCCAGCAGCGCGGGACTAGCGGGCGTGGGTTACGAGCAGTACTTC. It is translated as CASSAGLAGVGYEQYF.

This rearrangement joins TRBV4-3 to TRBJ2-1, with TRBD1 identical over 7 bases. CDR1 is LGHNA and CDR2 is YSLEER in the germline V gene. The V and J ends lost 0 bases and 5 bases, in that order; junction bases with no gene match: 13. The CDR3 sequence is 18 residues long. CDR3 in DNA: TGCGCCAGCAGCCAAGAAAGGGGTGGACAGGCCCACCACAATGAGCAGTTCTTC. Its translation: CASSQERGGQAHHNEQFF.

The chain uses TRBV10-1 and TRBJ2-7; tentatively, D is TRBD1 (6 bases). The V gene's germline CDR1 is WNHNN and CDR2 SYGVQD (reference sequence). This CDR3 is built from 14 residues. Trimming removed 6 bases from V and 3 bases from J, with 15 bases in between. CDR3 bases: TGCGCCAGCAGCCAGGGACAACTTTACTACGAGCAGTACTTC. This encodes CASSQGQLYYEQYF.

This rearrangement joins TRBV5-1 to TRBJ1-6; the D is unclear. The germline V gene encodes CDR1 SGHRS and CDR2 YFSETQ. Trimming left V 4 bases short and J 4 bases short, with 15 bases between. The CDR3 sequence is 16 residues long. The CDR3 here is CASSPNPGDYNSPLHF. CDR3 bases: TGCGCCAGCAGCCCAAACCCGGGTGATTATAATTCACCCCTCCACTTT.

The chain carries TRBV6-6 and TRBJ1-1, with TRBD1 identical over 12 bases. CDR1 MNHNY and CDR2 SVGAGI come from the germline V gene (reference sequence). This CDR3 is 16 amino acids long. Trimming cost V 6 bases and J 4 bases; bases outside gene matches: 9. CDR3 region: CASRRDRGPSGTEAFF. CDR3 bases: TGTGCCAGCAGGAGGGACAGGGGGCCAAGTGGCACTGAAGCTTTCTTT.

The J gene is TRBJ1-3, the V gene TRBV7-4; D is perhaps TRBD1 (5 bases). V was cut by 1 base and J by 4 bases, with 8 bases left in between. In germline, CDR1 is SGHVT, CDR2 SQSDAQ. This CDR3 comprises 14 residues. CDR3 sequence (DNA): TGTGCCAGCAGCTTAGGGGGCAGGGGAAACACCATATATTTT. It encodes CASSLGGRGNTIYF.

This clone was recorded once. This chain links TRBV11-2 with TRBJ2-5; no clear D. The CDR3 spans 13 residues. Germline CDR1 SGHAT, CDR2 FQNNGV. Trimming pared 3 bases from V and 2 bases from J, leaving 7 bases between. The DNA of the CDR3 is TGTGCCAGCAGCTTGAGCGTTCAAGAGACCCAGTACTTC. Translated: CASSLSVQETQYF.

The DNA of the CDR3 is TGTGCCAGCAGACAGACAGGGTTTAGCAATCAGCCCCAGCATTTT. Amino acids: CASRQTGFSNQPQHF. J is TRBJ1-5 and V is TRBV28, with 7 bases identical to TRBD1. The trim removed 6 bases at V and 0 bases at J, leaving 5 bases unmatched. This CDR3 comprises 15 residues. Germline CDR1 and CDR2: MDHEN and SYDVKM. The full variable domain, in which reference TRBV28 and TRBJ1-5 provide the parts outside the CDR3, is DVKVTQSSRYLVKRTGEKVFLECVQDMDHENMFWYRQDPGLGLRLIYFSYDVKMKEKGDIPEGYSVSREKKERFSLILESASTNQTSMYLCASRQTGFSNQPQHFGDGTRLSIL.

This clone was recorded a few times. The CDR3 DNA is TGTGCCAGTAGTGCACAGGGGGCCCCAACTAATGAAAAACTGTTTTTT. Residues: CASSAQGAPTNEKLFF. The chain employs TRBV19 and TRBJ1-4; 9 bases align to TRBD1. Germline V gene data show CDR1 as LNHDA and CDR2 as SQIVND (reference sequence). The CDR3 covers 16 residues. After removal of 5 bases from V and 0 bases from J, the junction contained 4 bases not matched to a gene.

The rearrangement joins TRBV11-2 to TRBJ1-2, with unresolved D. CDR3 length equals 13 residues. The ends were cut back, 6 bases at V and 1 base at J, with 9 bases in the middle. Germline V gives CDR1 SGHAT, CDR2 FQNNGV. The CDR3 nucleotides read TGTGCCAGCAGTTGGACTGTTAACTATGGCTACACCTTC. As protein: CASSWTVNYGYTF.